The clone carrying this T cell receptor beta chain has just a few counts. No antigen is known for it. The data originate from a study of cytomegalovirus exposure and HLA in healthy donors. The germline gives CDR1 MNHEY, CDR2 SVGAGI. The CDR3 has 13 amino acids. After removal of 8 bases from V and 5 bases from J, the junction contained 8 bases not matched to a gene. General study findings and limits: In a later analysis, at a false discovery rate of 0.05, roughly 18,000 TCR beta sequences were associated with HLA alleles. Most TCR beta V segments were productive about 87% or about 30% of the time in an earlier analysis. As a later analysis showed, several of the most significant clusters appeared to be linked to common viral pathogens.

PCR primers comprised 60 Vbeta and 13 Jbeta primers. Sequencing was performed with immunoSEQ multiplex PCR; in TCRdb, only in-frame clones are kept and a portion is missing. The table lists 90,000 to 100,000 clones, approximately 83% of them singletons. The V gene is TRBV6-5, the J gene TRBJ1-1, with TRBD1 matching over 7 bases. This sequence was found in a middle-aged man in good health and CMV-seronegative. Specimen: PBMCs. The CDR3 region is CASRQGVQTEAFF. CDR3 in DNA: TGTGCCAGCCGACAGGGAGTACAAACTGAAGCTTTCTTT.